This T cell receptor beta chain is drawn from a study of T-cell memory formation after mild COVID-19. TCRdb fed the 5' RACE reads into MiXCR, producing one record per CDR3 protein. The sample shows 250,000 to 300,000 distinct CDR3 sequences, about 16% of them seen only once. The CDR3 totals 16 residues. V was pared by 5 bases and J by 0 bases, with 8 bases of the junction left unmatched. Germline V gives CDR1 SGHRS, CDR2 YFSETQ. This clonotype was counted many times. Its antigen is unknown. Study-wide findings and caveats: Some clones that responded were present in memory (sampled pre-infection), which suggests cross-reactive memory joined. Day 15 to 85 contracting clones showed balanced CD4/CD8; day 15 to 37 expanders favored CD4+.

The chain carries TRBV5-1 and TRBJ2-5; 9 bases match TRBD2. This TCR was recovered from a man between 18 and 35 years old who had mild COVID-19 (a few samples of this study predate the infection). Cell type and time point are not known. The sample taken for sequencing was PBMCs or a T cell subset sorted from them (not recorded which). For the CDR3, the DNA is TGCGCCAGCAGTGGTAGGGCTAGCGGGAACCAAGAGACCCAGTACTTC. Its translation is CASSGRASGNQETQYF. Full variable domain (outside the CDR3, taken from reference TRBV5-1 and TRBJ2-5): KAGVTQTPRYLIKTRGQQVTLSCSPISGHRSVSWYQQTPGQGLQFLFEYFSETQRNKGNFPGRFSGRQFSNSRSEMNVSTLELGDSALYLCASSGRASGNQETQYFGPGTRLLVL.